This note documents a single T cell receptor (beta chain) sequence. This entry belongs to a study of blood T cell repertoires in COVID-19. Study-wide background: Acute-phase and convalescent COVID-19 samples originated in the United States, Italy and Spain. In each case, the material was cDNA or gDNA derived from T cells, B-cell-depleted T cells, or PBMCs.

Study members were between about 18 and 100 years old and lived in some 22 US regions. The CDR3 spans 16 residues. Germline CDR1 is KGHDR and CDR2 is SFDVKD. Unmatched junction bases numbered 4, after V lost 4 bases and J lost 3 bases. Profiled with immunoSEQ multiplex PCR; TCRdb holds only in-frame clones, not every one. The data contain hundreds of thousands of clones, over 75% of them singletons. The chain uses TRBV24-1 and TRBJ2-1; 11 nucleotides line up with TRBD2. The receptor was derived from a woman aged 35 to 49 who had recovered from COVID-19. The specimen was PBMCs or T cells enriched from blood (not recorded which). DNA for the CDR3: TGTGCCACCAGTGAACAGACTAGCGGGAACTACAATGAGCAGTTCTTC. It is translated as CATSEQTSGNYNEQFF.